Given below is one TCR beta chain in context. The data derive from a study of control samples from healthy donors and cancer patients. The CDR3 runs 19 residues. Germline assignment: CDR1 SGHKS and CDR2 YYEKEE (reference sequence). The J segment lost 1 base and the V segment lost 0 bases, leaving 14 bases of the junction unmatched. Generated by immunoSEQ multiplex PCR, the TCRdb table keeps only in-frame clones and is missing some. The sample lists around 100,000 clones; about 90% were seen once. The rearrangement links TRBV5-5 to TRBJ2-7; TRBD1 matches 9 bases. The source material was blood. The clonotype comes from a woman aged 18-35 years in good health. DNA for the CDR3: TGTGCCAGCAGCTTGGCGGGACAGGGACTCGGGGGGATATCCTACGAGCAGTACTTC. This encodes CASSLAGQGLGGISYEQYF.